The 25 T cell receptor beta chains reported below all come from one sample, sequenced in a study of T cells in Graves' hyperthyroidism and ophthalmopathy. Amplification targeted TCR beta CDR3 regions from RNA transcripts. The HTBI primer set was used in a first-round RT-PCR of the TCR CDR3. TCRdb re-called the multiplex PCR reads through MiXCR, storing one row per CDR3 protein. The repertoire holds hundreds of thousands of distinct CDR3 sequences, with over 35% as singletons. Sequenced material: blood. The receptors here all came from a man younger than 35 with Graves' hyperthyroidism.

This clonotype occurred many times. The rearrangement links TRBV7-9 to TRBJ1-6, with TRBD1 matching over 8 bases. This CDR3 contains 14 residues. The V segment lost 5 bases and the J segment 10 bases; nucleotides outside the gene matches: 7. Germline V CDR1 and CDR2: SEHNR, FQNEAQ (reference sequence). This CDR3 is CASSLQGADSPLHF. Written as DNA, the CDR3 is TGTGCCAGCAGCCTTCAGGGGGCAGACTCACCCCTCCACTTT.

The rearrangement joins TRBV7-9 to TRBJ1-6; 10 bases are a match to TRBD1. This CDR3 has 18 amino acids. The V segment lost 5 bases and the J segment 10 bases; nucleotides outside the gene matches: 17. CDR1 is SEHNR, CDR2 FQNEAQ, per germline (reference sequence). The CDR3 protein is CASSPGTGVTRGGSPLHF. The CDR3 DNA reads as TGTGCCAGCAGCCCGGGGACAGGGGTGACACGCGGTGGGTCACCCCTCCACTTT. Full variable domain (missing parts from reference TRBV7-9 and TRBJ1-6): DTGVSQNPRHKITKRGQNVTFRCDPISEHNRLYWYRQTLGQGPEFLTYFQNEAQLEKSRLLSDRFSAERPKGSFSTLEIQRTEQGDSAMYLCASSPGTGVTRGGSPLHFGNGTRLTVT.

The chain carries TRBV6-5 and TRBJ1-6; maybe TRBD1 (6 bases). V was trimmed by 5 bases and J by 5 bases, leaving 10 bases between them. Germline CDR1 reads MNHEY; CDR2 reads SVGAGI. This CDR3 is built from 14 residues. The CDR3 here is CASSINRDNSPLHF. CDR3 in DNA: TGTGCCAGCAGTATCAACAGGGATAATTCACCCCTCCACTTT.

This clonotype came up many times. The chain carries TRBV19 and TRBJ1-1; TRBD1 might be the D (6 bases). The CDR3 extends over 12 amino acids. The V gene's germline CDR1 is LNHDA and CDR2 SQIVND (reference sequence). V gave up 1 base and J gave up 8 bases, with 8 bases separating them. This CDR3 reads CASSIAGAEAFF. In DNA, the CDR3 is TGTGCCAGTAGTATAGCAGGGGCGGAAGCTTTCTTT. Using reference TRBV19 and TRBJ1-1 for the parts outside the CDR3, the full variable domain is DGGITQSPKYLFRKEGQNVTLSCEQNLNHDAMYWYRQDPGQGLRLIYYSQIVNDFQKGDIAEGYSVSREKKESFPLTVTSAQKNPTAFYLCASSIAGAEAFFGQGTRLTVV.

In this sample, this clonotype turned up once. This chain connects TRBV2 to TRBJ1-4; D is ambiguous. The CDR3 has 14 amino acids. Per the germline V gene, CDR1 is SNHLY and CDR2 is FYNNEI. The ends were cut back, 4 bases at V and 11 bases at J, with 17 bases in the middle. The CDR3 DNA reads TGTGCCAGCAGTGGGGGTTGGACGTCGGGGAAACTGTTTTTT. This encodes CASSGGWTSGKLFF.

This clonotype showed up many times. This chain uses TRBV7-6 with TRBJ1-5; no clear D. V lost 5 bases and J lost 6, with 14 bases in between. Per germline, CDR1 SGHVS and CDR2 FNYEAQ. The CDR3 totals 14 residues. CDR3 DNA sequence: TGTGCCAGCAGCCGAGCGGTCGGCGGTCAGCCCCAGCATTTT. It codes for CASSRAVGGQPQHF.

The table lists this clonotype with a count of one. The V gene is TRBV10-3, the J gene TRBJ2-7, with 8 bases fitting TRBD2. V was clipped by 10 bases and J by 1 base; unmatched bases: 6. The CDR3 is 13 residues long. Germline V gene data show CDR1 as ENHRY and CDR2 as SYGVKD. The CDR3 nucleotides are TGTGCCAGCTTAGCGGGGATATCCTACGAGCAGTACTTC. It specifies CASLAGISYEQYF.

This clonotype was found once. Because the CDR3 is missing its conserved closing phenylalanine or tryptophan, this is likely a read error. No DNA is shown, since the ends of the CDR3 on it are uncertain; the CDR3 is the one TCRdb lists. This chain links TRBV14 with TRBJ1-3. The CDR3 is made up of 9 amino acids, end residues included. Germline V gene data show CDR1 as SGHDN and CDR2 as FVKESK. The CDR3 spells CASREQHVT.

The table lists this clonotype with many counts. This chain links TRBV29-1 with TRBJ1-1, with 7 positions matching TRBD1. The length of the CDR3 is 13 residues. After removal of 6 bases from V and 2 bases from J, the junction contained 6 bases not matched to a gene. Looked up from germline, CDR1 is SQVTM and CDR2 is ANQGSEA. CDR3 DNA: TGCAGCGTATGGACAGGCCACAACACTGAAGCTTTCTTT. As protein: CSVWTGHNTEAFF.

Only a few counts were recorded for this clonotype. J is TRBJ1-2 and V is TRBV5-1; D might be TRBD1 (6 bases). The ends were cut back, 8 bases at V and 4 bases at J, with 18 bases in the middle. Per germline, CDR1 SGHRS and CDR2 YFSETQ. The CDR3 has 14 amino acids. For the CDR3, the DNA is TGCGCCAGTGGAAATGCGGGGGCATCCTATGGCTACACCTTC. Encoded protein: CASGNAGASYGYTF.

The chain joins TRBV20-1 to TRBJ2-7; 13 bases match TRBD2. J was trimmed by 3 bases and V by 5 bases; bases with no gene match: 7. The CDR3 length is 15 residues. Germline CDR1 DFQATT, CDR2 SNEGSKA (reference sequence). DNA for the CDR3: TGCAGTGCTTTTGCGACTAGCGGGGGGTACTACGAGCAGTACTTC. Translation: CSAFATSGGYYEQYF.

This clonotype occurred many times. Here the CDR3 reads CASSLRGWDTEAFF. The DNA for the CDR3 is TGTGCCAGCAGCTTGCGGGGGTGGGACACTGAAGCTTTCTTT. V and J are TRBV7-3 and TRBJ1-1, with D tentatively TRBD1 (5 bases). Germline V CDR1 and CDR2: SGHTA, FQGTGA. V dropped 3 bases and J dropped 3 bases, with 11 bases sitting between them. The CDR3 is 14 residues long.

This clonotype was found a few times. V gene TRBV5-6 combines with J gene TRBJ2-7, with a tentative D call TRBD2 (6 bases). Germline CDR1 and CDR2: SGHDT and YYEEEE. This CDR3 has 13 amino acids. V lost 1 base, J lost 9 bases, and 14 bases lay in between. CDR3 nucleotides: TGTGCCAGCAGCTTGAAGGGTGGCGGGGTGCAGTACTTC. Translating gives CASSLKGGGVQYF.

This clonotype was detected only a few times. Here the CDR3 DNA reads TGTGCCACCAGTGATTCCGGGAAACAAGAGACCCAGTACTTC. Protein product: CATSDSGKQETQYF. This rearrangement joins TRBV24-1 to TRBJ2-5, with TRBD2 as a possible D gene (5 bases). In germline, CDR1 is KGHDR, CDR2 SFDVKD. The CDR3 has 14 amino acids. V lost 2 bases and J 2 bases, leaving 8 bases between the germline ends.

V gene TRBV15 combines with J gene TRBJ1-2, with D perhaps matching TRBD1 (5 bases). This CDR3 region has 13 residues. V lost 1 base, J lost 4 bases, and 7 bases lay in between. Germline CDR1 reads LNHNV; CDR2 reads YYDKDF (reference sequence). The CDR3 nucleotides are TGTGCCACCAGCAGAGGCGGGACCTATGGCTACACCTTC. Translated: CATSRGGTYGYTF.

Turning to this clonotype: A read error is possible here, since a much larger clone lies one base away. The rearrangement joins TRBV5-4 to TRBJ2-5; TRBD2 aligns across 7 bases. Germline trimming cut 4 bases from V and 5 bases from J; bases unmatched to any gene: 14. The CDR3 runs 16 residues. Germline assignment: CDR1 SGHNT and CDR2 YYREEE (reference sequence). CDR3 DNA sequence: TGTGCCAGCAGCCTTGGCAGAGGCGGGAGAAAGGAGACCCAGTACTTC. Residues: CASSLGRGGRKETQYF. Full variable domain (remainder filled in from reference TRBV5-4 and TRBJ2-5): ETGVTQSPTHLIKTRGQQVTLRCSSQSGHNTVSWYQQALGQGPQFIFQYYREEENGRGNFPPRFSGLQFPNYSSELNVNALELDDSALYLCASSLGRGGRKETQYFGPGTRLLVL.

The genes are TRBV20-1 and TRBJ2-7; D is unclear. This CDR3 has 15 residues. CDR1 DFQATT and CDR2 SNEGSKA come from the germline V gene (reference sequence). V dropped 5 bases and J dropped 0 bases, with 17 bases sitting between them. This chain's CDR3 is CSAWPRTRISYEQYF. The CDR3 DNA reads TGCAGTGCTTGGCCCCGTACAAGGATCTCCTACGAGCAGTACTTC.

The V gene is TRBV5-1, the J gene TRBJ2-7; no clear D. Germline lookup yields CDR1 SGHRS and CDR2 YFSETQ. The germline V and J ends were trimmed by 4 bases and 5 bases, with 10 bases remaining between them. The CDR3 length is 12 residues. The CDR3 spells CASSPRPHEQYF. Written as DNA, the CDR3 is TGCGCCAGCAGCCCGCGGCCCCACGAGCAGTACTTC.

A note on this clonotype: This may arise from a read error, as a much more abundant clone is one base away. CDR3 residues: CASSSNGQAEQYF. The CDR3 DNA sequence: TGTGCCAGCAGCTCCAACGGGCAGGCCGAGCAGTACTTC. The rearrangement links TRBV5-5 to TRBJ2-7, with D unclear. The CDR3 consists of 13 residues. V was clipped by 3 bases and J by 6 bases, with 13 bases between them. Germline V gene lookup returns CDR1 SGHKS and CDR2 YYEKEE (reference sequence).

At least ten counts were recorded for this clonotype. The chain couples TRBV5-6 to TRBJ1-1, with D unclear. Germline loops: CDR1 SGHDT, CDR2 YYEEEE. Between the trimmed V and J ends, which lost 5 bases and 2 bases, there was a span of 13 bases. CDR3 length: 14 amino acids. The CDR3 spells CASRAGGPNTEAFF. DNA for the CDR3: TGTGCCAGCAGGGCAGGTGGGCCTAACACTGAAGCTTTCTTT. The full variable domain, its missing parts supplied by reference TRBV5-6 and TRBJ1-1, is DAGVTQSPTHLIKTRGQQVTLRCSPKSGHDTVSWYQQALGQGPQFIFQYYEEEERQRGNFPDRFSGHQFPNYSSELNVNALLLGDSALYLCASRAGGPNTEAFFGQGTRLTVV.

About this clonotype: A read error may account for a junction end that differs from germline. The chain is built from TRBV7-9 and TRBJ1-1; no clear D gene. This CDR3 spans 15 amino acids. The V gene's germline CDR1 is SEHNR and CDR2 FQNEAQ (reference sequence). In DNA form, the CDR3 reads TGCGCCAGCAGCCAAGGAATAGGAAGCAACACTGAGGCTTTCTTT. It translates to CASSQGIGSNTEAFF.

There are a few counts of this clonotype. This rearrangement joins TRBV12-3 or TRBV12-4 to TRBJ2-5; 9 nucleotides agree with TRBD1. The CDR3 is 14 residues long. Losses at the gene ends were 0 bases for V and 7 bases for J; bases not matched to a gene: 3. The CDR3 protein is CASSLAQQGATQYF. The CDR3 DNA reads TGTGCCAGCAGTTTAGCGCAACAGGGGGCGACCCAGTACTTC.

This clonotype was seen more than once but under ten times. The rearrangement links TRBV6-1 to TRBJ1-5; D unclear. The CDR3 has 13 residues. V was trimmed by 0 bases and J by 7 bases, leaving 7 bases between them. The germline V gene has CDR1 MNHNS and CDR2 SASEGT. The CDR3 reads CASSEAAYQPQHF. The DNA for the CDR3 is TGTGCCAGCAGTGAAGCGGCATACCAGCCCCAGCATTTT.

This rearrangement joins TRBV4-3 to TRBJ1-5, with TRBD1 matching 9 bases. The CDR3 spans 17 residues. J lost 1 base, V lost 1 base, and 5 bases had no gene match. CDR1 LGHNA and CDR2 YSLEER come from the germline V gene. CDR3 amino acids: CASSQGTGDRSNQPQHF. The CDR3 bases are TGCGCCAGCAGCCAAGGGACAGGGGATAGGAGCAATCAGCCCCAGCATTTT.

The V and J genes are TRBV12-3 or TRBV12-4 and TRBJ2-6; 8 nucleotides line up with TRBD1. CDR3 length: 17 residues. The V and J ends lost 5 bases and 0 bases, in that order; junction bases with no gene match: 6. CDR3: CASSTGTGSSGANVLTF. The CDR3 region has the DNA TGTGCCAGCAGTACCGGGACAGGTAGCTCTGGGGCCAACGTCCTGACTTTC.